The 22 T cell receptor beta chains given below trace back to one sample, sequenced in a study of response to subunit inactivated influenza vaccine. One entry per CDR3 protein results from TCRdb running MiXCR on the RT-PCR reads. The sample contains about 500,000 distinct CDR3 sequences, approximately 7.3% of which appear only once. This specimen consisted of PBMCs from blood, obtained less than 30 months after vaccination. The receptors shown here come from a man aged 50 to 69 who received an inactivated influenza vaccine.

This clonotype was seen ten or more times. The chain couples TRBV3-1 to TRBJ2-1; 8 nucleotides match TRBD2. The V gene end was trimmed by 4 bases and the J gene end by 14 bases; junction bases not matched to a gene: 7. Germline-derived CDR1 and CDR2 are LGHDT and YNNKEL (reference sequence). The CDR3 runs to 12 residues. For the CDR3, the DNA is TGTGCCAGCAGCCCAACCGGACTAGCTGAGTTCTTC. Translation: CASSPTGLAEFF.

This clonotype has only a few counts. This chain uses TRBV6-1 with TRBJ1-2, with D tentatively TRBD1 (5 bases). The CDR3 totals 17 residues. From germline, CDR1 is MNHNS and CDR2 SASEGT. The V gene lost 7 bases and the J gene lost 0 bases, with 21 bases spanning the gap. DNA for the CDR3: TGTGCCAGCACACTCCAGGGCCGGTCCACCTCTAACTATGGCTACACCTTC. Encoded protein: CASTLQGRSTSNYGYTF.

This clonotype was detected only a few times. The V and J genes are TRBV7-2 and TRBJ1-5; D is undetermined. CDR1 is SGHTA and CDR2 is FQGNSA in the germline V gene. The CDR3 has 15 amino acids. V was cut by 2 bases and J by 0 bases, with 8 bases left in between. In DNA, the CDR3 is TGTGCCAGCAGCTTAACCGTCTTTAGCAATCAGCCCCAGCATTTT. Translation gives CASSLTVFSNQPQHF.

This clonotype appeared a few times. CDR3 sequence: CASSPAGAGSYNEQFF. Here the CDR3 DNA reads TGTGCCAGCAGTCCCGCGGGAGCTGGGTCCTACAATGAGCAGTTCTTC. This chain uses TRBV27 with TRBJ2-1; TRBD2 matches 7 bases. CDR3 length: 16 residues. Germline assignment: CDR1 MNHEY and CDR2 SMNVEV (reference sequence). Germline trimming cut 5 bases from V and 1 base from J; bases unmatched to any gene: 8.

This chain links TRBV20-1 with TRBJ2-1; TRBD2 agrees at 13 bases. The CDR3 totals 17 residues. CDR1 DFQATT and CDR2 SNEGSKA come from the germline V gene (reference sequence). V lost 4 bases to trimming and J lost 4 bases; unmatched junction nucleotides: 10. The CDR3 nucleotides are TGCAGTGCTAAACCGGGACTAGCGGGGATCTTGTACAATGAGCAGTTCTTC. Protein sequence: CSAKPGLAGILYNEQFF.

This clonotype appeared many times. The rearrangement links TRBV10-3 to TRBJ2-1, with 15 nucleotides matching TRBD2. V gave up 2 bases and J gave up 5 bases; unmatched junction bases: 1. Per the germline V gene, CDR1 is ENHRY and CDR2 is SYGVKD. This CDR3 is 16 amino acids long. Here the CDR3 DNA reads TGTGCCATCAGTGAGGGACTAGCGGGAGGGGACAATGAGCAGTTCTTC. Its protein is CAISEGLAGGDNEQFF.

This clonotype appeared many times. DNA of the CDR3: TGTGCCAGCAGCCGAAGAACGTCTGGGGACCTCCAGTACTTC. The encoded protein is CASSRRTSGDLQYF. The genes are TRBV5-6 and TRBJ2-5, with D perhaps given as TRBD1 or TRBD2 (5 bases each). This CDR3 spans 14 amino acids. Germline V gene lookup returns CDR1 SGHDT and CDR2 YYEEEE. V lost 4 bases to trimming and J lost 10 bases, with 20 bases between them. The variable domain in full, with the rest retrieved from reference TRBV5-6 and TRBJ2-5, is DAGVTQSPTHLIKTRGQQVTLRCSPKSGHDTVSWYQQALGQGPQFIFQYYEEEERQRGNFPDRFSGHQFPNYSSELNVNALLLGDSALYLCASSRRTSGDLQYFGPGTRLLVL.

This clonotype was recorded many times. The V call is TRBV7-2, the J call TRBJ2-7, with a possible D match to TRBD1 (6 bases). With 1 base removed from V and 10 bases from J, the gap between germline ends came to 11 bases. The CDR3 has 12 residues. In germline, CDR1 is SGHTA, CDR2 FQGNSA. For the CDR3, the DNA is TGTGCCAGCAGCTTAGATAGGGGGAGTCAGTACTTC. This encodes CASSLDRGSQYF.

This clonotype has at least ten counts. V is TRBV4-3 and J is TRBJ2-1; D gene unclear. Trimming shortened V by 2 bases and J by 6 bases, and 11 bases separated the two germline ends. CDR1 LGHNA and CDR2 YSLEER come from the germline V gene. The CDR3 is 14 residues long. Written as DNA, the CDR3 is TGCGCCAGCAGCCAATACGGTAGAATCAATGAGCAGTTCTTC. Translated, it gives CASSQYGRINEQFF.

The J gene is TRBJ2-1, the V gene TRBV6-1; TRBD1 is a possible D gene (7 bases). Germline CDR1 is MNHNS and CDR2 is SASEGT. The CDR3 runs 15 residues. V dropped 6 bases and J dropped 2 bases, with 14 bases sitting between them. CDR3 in DNA: TGTGCCAGCAGACCGGAGGGGGCAACCTACAATGAGCAGTTCTTC. Its protein product is CASRPEGATYNEQFF.

This clonotype was detected many times. The chain employs TRBV28 and TRBJ1-1; D uncertain. Germline-derived CDR1 and CDR2 are MDHEN and SYDVKM. This CDR3 has 12 residues. V lost 3 bases and J 1 base, leaving 3 bases between the germline ends. The CDR3 nucleotides read TGTGCCAGCAGTTTCTGGAACACTGAAGCTTTCTTT. This translates into CASSFWNTEAFF.

This clonotype was observed a few times. V is TRBV6-5 and J is TRBJ1-6; perhaps TRBD1 as D (5 bases). The V end lost 2 bases, the J end lost 5 bases, and 10 bases lay between the germline ends. There are 15 residues in the CDR3. Germline V CDR1 and CDR2: MNHEY, SVGAGI. The CDR3 DNA sequence: TGTGCCAGCAGTTACCACCCGACAGATAATTCACCCCTCCACTTT. Protein: CASSYHPTDNSPLHF.

There are many counts of this clonotype. The V gene is TRBV20-1, the J gene TRBJ2-7; tentative D call: TRBD1 (5 bases). The germline CDR1 and CDR2 sequences are DFQATT and SNEGSKA (reference sequence). Trimming cost V 0 bases and J 4 bases, with 13 bases left between them. The CDR3 spans 14 residues. The CDR3 nucleotides read TGCAGTGCTAGAGATCTTGCAGGGAAATACGAGCAGTACTTC. This codes for CSARDLAGKYEQYF.

This clonotype has at least ten counts. V gene TRBV5-6 combines with J gene TRBJ2-7, with TRBD1 as a possible D gene (5 bases). Trimming removed 0 bases from V and 4 bases from J, with 14 bases in between. This CDR3 is 15 amino acids long. Germline CDR1 is SGHDT and CDR2 is YYEEEE. CDR3 in amino acids: CASSLGSQQGYEQYF. CDR3 in DNA: TGTGCCAGCAGCTTGGGATCGCAGCAGGGATACGAGCAGTACTTC.

This clonotype was seen only a few times. The chain has TRBV20-1 and TRBJ1-1, with D uncertain. This CDR3 comprises 14 residues. CDR1 is DFQATT, CDR2 SNEGSKA, per germline (reference sequence). The V end was cut by 6 bases, the J end by 0 bases, with 14 bases between. The CDR3 DNA reads TGCAGTGCCACATGGACCCGCATGAACACTGAAGCTTTCTTT. Encoded protein: CSATWTRMNTEAFF.

This clonotype has a count of ten or more. The V gene is TRBV14, the J gene TRBJ2-1, with 8 bases matching TRBD2. Germline CDR1 and CDR2: SGHDN and FVKESK. The CDR3 runs to 16 residues. V shed 2 bases, J shed 5 bases, and the junction held 8 bases outside the gene matches. CDR3 sequence (DNA): TGTGCCAGCAGCCAATTACTAGCGGAGCCAAACAATGAGCAGTTCTTC. Protein product: CASSQLLAEPNNEQFF.

This clonotype was seen at least ten times. V and J are TRBV4-3 and TRBJ1-2, with TRBD1 matching over 9 bases. CDR3 length: 15 amino acids. J gave up 2 bases and V 0 bases, and 1 base lay outside the gene matches. Germline V gene sequence: CDR1 LGHNA, CDR2 YSLEER. The CDR3 protein is CASSQEGTGNYGYTF. In DNA, the CDR3 is TGCGCCAGCAGCCAAGAGGGGACAGGGAACTATGGCTACACCTTC.

This chain's CDR3 is CSARASGGQETQYF. Here the CDR3 DNA reads TGCAGCGCTCGTGCTAGCGGGGGCCAAGAGACCCAGTACTTC. The V call is TRBV29-1, the J call TRBJ2-5, with 10 bases identical to TRBD2. Germline values: CDR1 SQVTM, CDR2 ANQGSEA. The CDR3 is 14 residues long. The V segment lost 7 bases and the J segment 1 base; nucleotides outside the gene matches: 6.

In its sample, this clonotype was seen a few times. The chain is built from TRBV7-9 and TRBJ2-2, with D maybe TRBD1 (5 bases). This CDR3 region has 16 residues. CDR1 and CDR2 (germline): SEHNR, FQNEAQ (reference sequence). V dropped 2 bases and J dropped 5 bases, with 15 bases sitting between them. This CDR3 reads CASSLPQGRWTGELFF. CDR3 in DNA: TGTGCCAGCAGCTTACCGCAGGGCCGGTGGACCGGGGAGCTGTTTTTT.

This clonotype was seen at least ten times. The V gene is TRBV12-3 or TRBV12-4, the J gene TRBJ1-6; D is perhaps TRBD1 (6 bases). V was pared by 7 bases and J by 8 bases, with 9 bases between. The CDR3 consists of 12 residues. The CDR3 sequence: CASTDRYSPLHF. In nucleotides, the CDR3 is TGTGCCAGCACGGACAGATATTCACCCCTCCACTTT.

This clonotype occurred a few times. The V gene is TRBV12-3 or TRBV12-4, the J gene TRBJ2-2; TRBD1 agrees at 9 bases. CDR3 length: 15 residues. Trimming at V came to 3 bases and at J to 6 bases, leaving 5 bases not matched to a gene. DNA of the CDR3: TGTGCCAGCAGTTTTGACAGGGGGGAGGCCGGGGAGCTGTTTTTT. Translation: CASSFDRGEAGELFF.

This clonotype has more than one count but fewer than ten. The rearrangement joins TRBV11-2 to TRBJ1-2; 7 bases agree with TRBD1. Germline CDR1 SGHAT, CDR2 FQNNGV. J was trimmed by 0 bases and V by 1 base; bases with no gene match: 8. CDR3 length: 17 residues. In DNA form, the CDR3 reads TGTGCCAGCAGCTTAGGTCTTGGGACAGTGACTAACTATGGCTACACCTTC. Its protein product is CASSLGLGTVTNYGYTF.